What follows are 30 T cell receptor beta chains derived from one specimen sequenced in a study of radiotherapy plus CTLA-4 blockade in lung cancer. Generated by immunoSEQ multiplex PCR, the TCRdb table keeps only in-frame clones and is missing some. Found here are nearly 110,000 clones, roughly 84% of them singletons; the top ten hold approximately 2.5%. The specimen was peripheral blood, collected from a patient treated with radiotherapy plus ipilimumab. These receptors originate from a human donor with non-small cell lung cancer that progressed on radiotherapy plus ipilimumab. Some clones in this sample may be carry-over from other donors' samples.

The chain combines TRBV28 with TRBJ1-5, with D perhaps matching TRBD1 (6 bases). The germline V gene has CDR1 MDHEN and CDR2 SYDVKM. The length of the CDR3 is 16 residues. With 5 bases removed from V and 2 bases from J, the gap between germline ends came to 16 bases. The CDR3 region is CASSQLQGRGNQPQHF. The DNA of the CDR3 is TGTGCCAGCAGTCAACTACAGGGTAGGGGCAATCAGCCCCAGCATTTT.

V is TRBV6-5 and J is TRBJ2-5; 7 nucleotides agree with TRBD2. Germline CDR1 and CDR2: MNHEY and SVGAGI. The V gene end was trimmed by 6 bases and the J gene end by 5 bases; junction bases not matched to a gene: 9. This CDR3 has 14 amino acids. The CDR3 coding sequence is TGTGCCAGCAGCCCATGGGGGGAGGGGGAGACCCAGTACTTC. This codes for CASSPWGEGETQYF.

The rearrangement uses TRBV5-1 and TRBJ2-5; D uncertain. The CDR3 is 14 amino acids. Germline CDR1 SGHRS, CDR2 YFSETQ. The V and J ends lost 0 bases and 4 bases respectively, with 10 bases between them. In nucleotides, the CDR3 is TGCGCCAGCAGCTTGGAATCTCGTGGAGAGACCCAGTACTTC. It yields the protein CASSLESRGETQYF.

The CDR3 protein is CASSVSSVQETQYF. As DNA, the CDR3 is TGTGCCAGCAGCGTATCGTCGGTGCAAGAGACCCAGTACTTC. This chain links TRBV7-2 with TRBJ2-5; D ambiguous. This CDR3 is 14 amino acids long. Germline lookup yields CDR1 SGHTA and CDR2 FQGNSA. V dropped 5 bases and J dropped 2 bases, with 12 bases sitting between them.

This clone was seen only a few times. The chain carries TRBV11-2 and TRBJ2-3, with 11 bases matching TRBD2. J was trimmed by 10 bases and V by 4 bases; bases with no gene match: 10. Germline V CDR1 and CDR2: SGHAT, FQNNGV. CDR3 length: 15 amino acids. Written as DNA, the CDR3 is TGTGCCAGCAGCTCTCCGGGACTAGCGGCCCTTTCGCAGTATTTT. Its translation: CASSSPGLAALSQYF. Full variable domain (remainder filled in from reference TRBV11-2 and TRBJ2-3): EAGVAQSPRYKIIEKRQSVAFWCNPISGHATLYWYQQILGQGPKLLIQFQNNGVVDDSQLPKDRFSAERLKGVDSTLKIQPAKLEDSAVYLCASSSPGLAALSQYFGPGTRLTVL.

The chain combines TRBV20-1 with TRBJ1-1; D is possibly TRBD1 (5 bases). The CDR3 runs to 11 residues. Trimming cost V 7 bases and J 4 bases, with 10 bases left between them. CDR1 is DFQATT, CDR2 SNEGSKA, per germline (reference sequence). CDR3 bases: TGCAGTGTTGGGGGGAGCACTGAAGCTTTCTTT. It codes for CSVGGSTEAFF.

The chain employs TRBV2 and TRBJ2-3; 16 bases match TRBD2. Germline V gene data show CDR1 as SNHLY and CDR2 as FYNNEI. CDR3 length: 16 amino acids. The J segment lost 1 base and the V segment lost 11 bases, leaving 6 bases of the junction unmatched. The CDR3 protein is CAPGTSGGAGTDTQYF. The CDR3 region has the DNA TGTGCCCCCGGGACTAGCGGGGGGGCCGGCACAGATACGCAGTATTTT.

The rearrangement joins TRBV5-5 to TRBJ1-5; no firm D call. CDR3 size: 14 residues. Trimming took 0 bases from V and 5 from J, leaving 9 bases between them. Germline V lookup: CDR1 SGHKS, CDR2 YYEKEE (reference sequence). The CDR3 region is CASSLGGGDQPQHF. Here the CDR3 DNA reads TGTGCCAGCAGCTTGGGTGGCGGGGATCAGCCCCAGCATTTT. The variable domain in full, completed from reference TRBV5-5 and TRBJ1-5, reads DAGVTQSPTHLIKTRGQQVTLRCSPISGHKSVSWYQQVLGQGPQFIFQYYEKEERGRGNFPDRFSARQFPNYSSELNVNALLLGDSALYLCASSLGGGDQPQHFGDGTRLSIL.

The chain uses TRBV29-1 and TRBJ1-1; D is undetermined. This CDR3 spans 12 amino acids. Germline lookup yields CDR1 SQVTM and CDR2 ANQGSEA. The V and J ends lost 3 bases and 2 bases respectively, with 7 bases between them. CDR3 amino acids: CSVDSGNTEAFF. The CDR3 nucleotides read TGCAGCGTTGATTCCGGTAACACTGAAGCTTTCTTT.

The rearrangement uses TRBV7-8 and TRBJ1-3; TRBD1 agrees at 7 bases. Germline CDR1 reads SGHVS; CDR2 reads FQNEAQ. CDR3 length: 17 amino acids. The ends lost 4 bases at V and 2 bases at J; junction bases unmatched: 11. The CDR3 spells CASSSHLIGTAGNTIYF. Here the CDR3 DNA reads TGTGCCAGCAGCTCCCATTTAATCGGGACAGCTGGAAACACCATATATTTT. Supplemented by reference TRBV7-8 and TRBJ1-3, the full variable domain reads GAGVSQSPRYKVAKRGQDVALRCDPISGHVSLFWYQQALGQGPEFLTYFQNEAQLDKSGLPSDRFFAERPEGSVSTLKIQRTQQEDSAVYLCASSSHLIGTAGNTIYFGEGSWLTVV.

This chain links TRBV7-9 with TRBJ1-1; D perhaps matches TRBD1 (6 bases). Trimming left V 6 bases short and J 3 bases short, with 11 bases between. CDR1 is SEHNR, CDR2 FQNEAQ, per germline (reference sequence). The CDR3 has 13 residues. The CDR3 protein is CASRRRGDTEAFF. CDR3 nucleotides: TGTGCCAGCAGACGGAGGGGGGACACTGAAGCTTTCTTT.

This chain connects TRBV18 to TRBJ1-1; a possible D gene is TRBD1 (6 bases). The germline V gene encodes CDR1 KGHSH and CDR2 LQKENI. V was trimmed by 2 bases and J by 3 bases, leaving 19 bases between them. This CDR3 has 17 residues. In nucleotides, the CDR3 is TGTGCCAGCTCACCAACCATCACACCCGGACAGTACACTGAAGCTTTCTTT. Its translation: CASSPTITPGQYTEAFF.

The CDR3 DNA reads as TGTGCCAGCAGCGCCAGACGGAACACTGAAGCTTTCTTT. It specifies CASSARRNTEAFF. The chain recombines TRBV7-2 with TRBJ1-1; D unclear. Germline V CDR1 and CDR2: SGHTA, FQGNSA. The CDR3 runs 13 residues. V dropped 5 bases and J dropped 1 base, with 8 bases sitting between them.

The rearrangement joins TRBV2 to TRBJ1-4, with TRBD1 identical over 7 bases. The germline gives CDR1 SNHLY, CDR2 FYNNEI. The CDR3 has 15 amino acids. Trimming cost V 4 bases and J 4 bases; bases outside gene matches: 6. As DNA, the CDR3 is TGTGCCAGCAGTGGACAGGGTTTGGGTAATGAAAAACTGTTTTTT. Translation gives CASSGQGLGNEKLFF. Combining the CDR3 with reference TRBV2 and TRBJ1-4 gives the whole variable domain EPEVTQTPSHQVTQMGQEVILRCVPISNHLYFYWYRQILGQKVEFLVSFYNNEISEKSEIFDDQFSVERPDGSNFTLKIRSTKLEDSAMYFCASSGQGLGNEKLFFGSGTQLSVL.

The rearrangement joins TRBV30 to TRBJ2-3; 7 positions agree with TRBD1. The CDR3 runs 14 residues. Trimming took 3 bases from V and 1 from J; bases not matched to a gene: 4. The germline CDR1 and CDR2 sequences are GTSNPN and SVGIG (reference sequence). DNA of the CDR3: TGTGCCTGGAGCTTAGGGACAGGCACAGATACGCAGTATTTT. Protein product: CAWSLGTGTDTQYF.

A word on this clone: The same CDR3 also results from other DNA sequences found in this sample. The chain links TRBV6-5 to TRBJ2-5; perhaps D is TRBD1 or TRBD2 (5 bases each). Trimming pared 2 bases from V and 1 base from J, leaving 14 bases between. CDR3 length: 16 residues. Germline values: CDR1 MNHEY, CDR2 SVGAGI. DNA of the CDR3: TGTGCCAGCAGTTACCTCGGGACGGGGACCCAAGAGACCCAGTACTTC. Translation gives CASSYLGTGTQETQYF.

Turning to this clone: This same CDR3 is encoded by further DNA sequences in the sample. The gene calls are TRBV4-3 and TRBJ1-4; 8 nucleotides line up with TRBD1. The CDR3 runs 16 residues. J was trimmed by 7 bases and V by 0 bases; bases with no gene match: 7. Germline V lookup: CDR1 LGHNA, CDR2 YSLEER. CDR3 DNA: TGCGCCAGCAGCCAAGAAGGACAGGGTGGGCCTGAAAAACTGTTTTTT. It yields the protein CASSQEGQGGPEKLFF.

This chain uses TRBV4-2 with TRBJ2-3; a possible D gene is TRBD2 (6 bases). CDR1 and CDR2 (germline): LGHNA, YNFKEQ. This CDR3 region has 16 residues. V lost 0 bases, J lost 2 bases, and 12 bases lay in between. Here the CDR3 reads CASSQDWTIYTDTQYF. The CDR3 DNA follows: TGTGCCAGCAGCCAAGATTGGACTATATACACAGATACGCAGTATTTT.

The rearrangement joins TRBV29-1 to TRBJ2-2, with no clear D. This CDR3 comprises 12 residues. Germline values: CDR1 SQVTM, CDR2 ANQGSEA. Trimming cost V 4 bases and J 6 bases, with 9 bases left between them. This chain's CDR3 is CSVVVQAGELFF. Here the CDR3 DNA reads TGCAGCGTTGTGGTCCAGGCCGGGGAGCTGTTTTTT.

The V gene is TRBV7-2, the J gene TRBJ2-3; 11 bases fit TRBD1. Trimming took 4 bases from V and 3 from J; bases not matched to a gene: 9. The CDR3 is made up of 17 amino acids. The germline V gene has CDR1 SGHTA and CDR2 FQGNSA. The CDR3 loop is CASSSSPGQGVTDTQYF. The DNA for the CDR3 is TGTGCCAGCAGCTCCAGCCCGGGACAGGGGGTGACAGATACGCAGTATTTT.

The V and J genes are TRBV28 and TRBJ2-3, with D possibly TRBD2 on 6 matching bases. From germline, CDR1 is MDHEN and CDR2 SYDVKM. The CDR3 contains 14 residues. V was trimmed by 6 bases and J by 0 bases, leaving 10 bases between them. The CDR3 is CASREGTSTDTQYF. The CDR3 nucleotides are TGTGCCAGCAGGGAAGGGACTAGCACAGATACGCAGTATTTT.

V gene TRBV27 combines with J gene TRBJ1-5; no reliable D call. The CDR3 runs 13 residues. Trimming took 0 bases from V and 9 from J, leaving 9 bases between them. Germline V gives CDR1 MNHEY, CDR2 SMNVEV (reference sequence). The CDR3 DNA reads TGTGCCAGCAGTTTATCGCCCGGGGTGCCCCAGCATTTT. Translation gives CASSLSPGVPQHF.

The V call is TRBV18, the J call TRBJ1-1, with unresolved D. The CDR3 is made up of 14 amino acids. V lost 3 bases to trimming and J lost 0 bases, with 8 bases between them. Germline CDR1 is KGHSH and CDR2 is LQKENI. The CDR3 here is CASSPTHLNTEAFF. The DNA of the CDR3 is TGTGCCAGCTCACCGACACACTTGAACACTGAAGCTTTCTTT.

This clone occurred a few times. V gene TRBV12-5 combines with J gene TRBJ2-5, with 7 bases lining up with TRBD2. V dropped 1 base and J dropped 2; count of bases not matched to a gene: 4. The CDR3 totals 15 residues. CDR1 is LGHNT, CDR2 FRNRAP, per germline. The CDR3 reads CASGLGLAEQETQYF. In nucleotides, the CDR3 is TGTGCTAGTGGTTTGGGGCTAGCGGAACAAGAGACCCAGTACTTC.

The genes are TRBV5-1 and TRBJ1-1, with D tentatively TRBD1 (5 bases). V was cut by 0 bases and J by 3 bases, with 21 bases left in between. The CDR3 is made up of 18 amino acids. CDR1 and CDR2 (germline): SGHRS, YFSETQ. CDR3 sequence (DNA): TGCGCCAGCAGCTTGGGTCTGGGAGGGAGGGGTGTGGACACTGAAGCTTTCTTT. It encodes CASSLGLGGRGVDTEAFF.

The CDR3 region is CASSLAGGLIGELFF. The CDR3 nucleotides are TGTGCCAGCAGTTTAGCGGGGGGGCTTATCGGGGAGCTGTTTTTT. The rearrangement links TRBV6-5 to TRBJ2-2, with TRBD2 matching over 11 bases. From germline, CDR1 is MNHEY and CDR2 SVGAGI. The CDR3 spans 15 residues. J lost 7 bases, V lost 4 bases, and 5 bases had no gene match.

The CDR3 region is CASSWGTGEQYF. CDR3 in DNA: TGTGCCAGCAGTTGGGGTACGGGCGAGCAGTACTTC. The chain couples TRBV6-6 to TRBJ2-7; D gene uncertain. The V end lost 4 bases, the J end lost 6 bases, and 10 bases lay between the germline ends. The germline CDR1 and CDR2 sequences are MNHNY and SVGAGI (reference sequence). This CDR3 is 12 amino acids long.

CDR3 in amino acids: CASSLESTSPLHF. Written as DNA, the CDR3 is TGCGCCAGCAGCTTGGAGTCTACTTCACCCCTCCACTTT. This chain links TRBV5-1 with TRBJ1-6; no clear D. The CDR3 spans 13 residues. V shed 0 bases and J shed 9 bases, with 7 bases lying between them. The germline gives CDR1 SGHRS, CDR2 YFSETQ.

The genes are TRBV19 and TRBJ1-2; D gene unclear. V was cut by 3 bases and J by 4 bases, with 15 bases left in between. The CDR3 is 15 amino acids. CDR1 is LNHDA, CDR2 SQIVND, per germline (reference sequence). CDR3 region: CASSIAPGLRYGYTF. The DNA of the CDR3 is TGTGCCAGTAGTATCGCCCCCGGGCTCCGCTATGGCTACACCTTC.

This clone appeared once. V is TRBV19 and J is TRBJ2-3, with TRBD2 identical over 12 bases. The germline V gene has CDR1 LNHDA and CDR2 SQIVND (reference sequence). The V segment lost 0 bases and the J segment 5 bases; nucleotides outside the gene matches: 6. The CDR3 sequence is 17 residues long. This CDR3 is CASSIDRLAGGRDTQYF. The CDR3 nucleotides read TGTGCCAGTAGTATAGATCGTCTAGCGGGGGGGCGAGATACGCAGTATTTT. Complete variable domain (other parts from reference TRBV19 and TRBJ2-3): DGGITQSPKYLFRKEGQNVTLSCEQNLNHDAMYWYRQDPGQGLRLIYYSQIVNDFQKGDIAEGYSVSREKKESFPLTVTSAQKNPTAFYLCASSIDRLAGGRDTQYFGPGTRLTVL.